This T cell receptor (beta chain) was profiled in a study of shared clonotypes between healthy human individuals. This clone was recorded a few times. CDR1 is MNHNS and CDR2 is SASEGT in the germline V gene. This CDR3 is 15 amino acids long. Deletions cut 2 bases from V and 4 bases from J, with 12 bases between. TCRdb's copy holds only in-frame clones and misses some; the assay was immunoSEQ multiplex PCR. This sample has about 1 million clones, with under 80% found just once. The TCR originated in a man aged 18 to 30 in good health. The sample comprised memory CD4+ T cells sorted from blood. As to subset: CD45RA-negative fraction. The chain combines TRBV6-1 with TRBJ1-5; D gene ambiguous. The CDR3 spells CASSENSGVNQPQHF. As DNA, the CDR3 is TGTGCCAGCAGTGAAAATTCTGGGGTAAATCAGCCCCAGCATTTT.